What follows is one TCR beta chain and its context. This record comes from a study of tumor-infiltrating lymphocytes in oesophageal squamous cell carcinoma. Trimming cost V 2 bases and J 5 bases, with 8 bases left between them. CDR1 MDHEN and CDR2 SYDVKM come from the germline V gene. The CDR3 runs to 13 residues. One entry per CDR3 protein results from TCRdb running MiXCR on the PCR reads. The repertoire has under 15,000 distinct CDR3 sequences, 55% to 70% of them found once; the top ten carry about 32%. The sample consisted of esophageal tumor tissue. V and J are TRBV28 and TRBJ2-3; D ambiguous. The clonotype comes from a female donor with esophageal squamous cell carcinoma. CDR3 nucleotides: TGTGCCAGCAGTTTACTCCCGCTAGATACGCAGTATTTT. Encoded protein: CASSLLPLDTQYF.